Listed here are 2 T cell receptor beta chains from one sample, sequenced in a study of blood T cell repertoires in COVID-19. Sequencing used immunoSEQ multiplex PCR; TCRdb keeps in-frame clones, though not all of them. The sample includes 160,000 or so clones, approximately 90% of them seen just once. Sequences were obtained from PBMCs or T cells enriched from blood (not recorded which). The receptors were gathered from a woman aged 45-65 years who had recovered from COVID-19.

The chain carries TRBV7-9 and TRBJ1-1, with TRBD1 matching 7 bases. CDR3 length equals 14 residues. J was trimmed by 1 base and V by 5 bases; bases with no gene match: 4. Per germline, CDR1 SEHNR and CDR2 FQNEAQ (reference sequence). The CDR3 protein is CASSPQGSNTEAFF. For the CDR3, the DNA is TGTGCCAGCAGCCCACAGGGGTCGAACACTGAAGCTTTCTTT.

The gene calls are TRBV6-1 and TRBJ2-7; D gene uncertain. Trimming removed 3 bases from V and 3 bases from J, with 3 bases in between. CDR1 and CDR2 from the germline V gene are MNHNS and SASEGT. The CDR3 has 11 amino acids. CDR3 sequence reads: CASSDLYEQYF. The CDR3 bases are TGTGCCAGCAGTGATCTCTACGAGCAGTACTTC.